Listed below are T cell receptor beta chains from one sample, sequenced in a study of blood T cell repertoires in COVID-19. TCRdb's copy holds only in-frame clones and misses some; the assay was immunoSEQ multiplex PCR. The profile shows roughly 100,000 clones, roughly 80% of them singletons. Material for sequencing was peripheral blood. The source is a woman of 80 years or more with acute or convalescent COVID-19. Both conserved end residues are part of each CDR3. D genes are given only for firm matches. For some rows the clone size is stated as once, few or many, or as a class when expanded; others skip it.

>.|TRBV27|TRBD1|TRBJ1-6
CASSTSPGTGYNSPLHF
TGTGCCAGCAGTACTTCCCCTGGGACAGGGTATAATTCACCCCTCCACTTT
>.|TRBV7-9|.|TRBJ2-1
CASSLEGSGQFF
TGTGCCAGCAGCTTAGAGGGGTCCGGTCAGTTCTTC
>once|TRBV7-9|.|TRBJ1-2
CASSLVEGSYGYTF
TGTGCCAGCAGCTTAGTGGAGGGGAGCTATGGCTACACCTTC
>.|TRBV28|TRBD2|TRBJ2-7
CASRRRAGGSSYEQYF
TGTGCCAGCAGACGCCGAGCGGGAGGGAGCTCCTACGAGCAGTACTTC
>.|TRBV10-3|TRBD1|TRBJ1-1
CAISGRGRTTEAFF
TGTGCCATCAGTGGGAGGGGGCGGACCACTGAAGCTTTCTTT
>once|TRBV7-9|.|TRBJ1-1
CASSSFMNTEAFF
TGTGCCAGCAGCTCCTTTATGAACACTGAAGCTTTCTTT
>.|TRBV28|TRBD1|TRBJ1-2
CASSTGQGFSYGYTF
TGTGCCAGCAGTACGGGACAGGGGTTTTCTTATGGCTACACCTTC
>once|TRBV6-6|.|TRBJ1-2
CASTINPGDILGYTF
TGTGCCAGCACCATTAACCCAGGGGACATATTGGGCTACACCTTC
>.|TRBV24-1|.|TRBJ1-1
CATSGAGSSDTEAFF
TGTGCCACCAGTGGGGCAGGGTCGTCGGACACTGAAGCTTTCTTT
>once|TRBV3-1/TRBV3-2|TRBD2|TRBJ2-1
CASSQRAGLAVVEFF
TGTGCCAGCAGCCAGAGGGCGGGACTAGCTGTTGTGGAGTTCTTC
>.|TRBV29-1|.|TRBJ1-1
CSVSMVLRAFF
TGCAGCGTTTCTATGGTCCTCCGAGCTTTCTTT
>.|TRBV7-9|.|TRBJ2-3
CASSLDSETDTQYF
TGTGCCAGCAGCTTAGACTCCGAGACAGATACGCAGTATTTT
>.|TRBV11-2|TRBD2|TRBJ2-3
CASSLGASGSADTQYF
TGTGCCAGCAGCCTAGGGGCTAGCGGGAGCGCAGATACGCAGTATTTT
>.|TRBV2|.|TRBJ1-5
CASSGQNNQPQHF
TGTGCCAGCAGCGGACAGAACAATCAGCCCCAGCATTTT
>.|TRBV6-6|TRBD1|TRBJ2-7
CASSYSDRGRVEQYF
TGTGCCAGCAGTTACTCGGACAGGGGGAGGGTCGAGCAGTACTTC
>.|TRBV6-5|.|TRBJ2-5
CASSAGTTEETQYF
TGTGCCAGCAGCGCTGGGACAACGGAAGAGACCCAGTACTTC
>.|TRBV10-2|.|TRBJ1-1
CASSPQGGNTEAFF
TGCGCCAGCAGTCCCCAGGGCGGTAACACTGAAGCTTTCTTT
>few|TRBV10-2|.|TRBJ1-1
CASSQGLNTEAFF
TGCGCCAGCAGTCAGGGATTGAACACTGAAGCTTTCTTT
>.|TRBV13|TRBD2|TRBJ2-1
CASGDLVAGINEQFF
TGTGCCAGCGGGGATTTGGTAGCGGGAATCAATGAGCAGTTCTTC
>.|TRBV5-1|TRBD1|TRBJ1-3
CASSPGTAGNTIYF
TGCGCCAGCAGCCCGGGGACAGCCGGAAACACCATATATTTT
>.|TRBV19|TRBD1|TRBJ2-1
CASSIAGTGTRNEQFF
TGTGCCAGTAGTATAGCGGGGACAGGGACGCGGAATGAGCAGTTCTTC
>.|TRBV6-5|.|TRBJ1-1
CASSFPGTPNTEAFF
TGTGCCAGCAGTTTCCCCGGGACACCCAACACTGAAGCTTTCTTT
>.|TRBV6-5|TRBD2|TRBJ2-1
CATATSGSSYNEQFF
TGTGCCACAGCGACTAGCGGTAGCTCCTACAATGAGCAGTTCTTC
>.|TRBV5-5|.|TRBJ2-1
CASFPRRDSLSNEQFF
TGTGCCAGCTTTCCCAGAAGGGACTCCCTTAGCAATGAGCAGTTCTTC
>.|TRBV4-1|.|TRBJ2-1
CASSQVDFGSSYNEQFF
TGCGCCAGCAGCCAAGTAGATTTCGGGAGCTCCTACAATGAGCAGTTCTTC
>once|TRBV7-2|.|TRBJ1-1
CASSLRMNTEAFF
TGTGCCAGCAGCCTTCGTATGAACACTGAAGCTTTCTTT
>.|TRBV7-8|TRBD1|TRBJ2-3
CASSRDSSTDTQYF
TGTGCCAGCAGCCGGGACAGTAGCACAGATACGCAGTATTTT
>.|TRBV14|TRBD1|TRBJ1-3
CASSPGTAFSGNTIYF
TGTGCCAGCAGCCCGGGGACAGCCTTCTCTGGAAACACCATATATTTT
>few|TRBV18|TRBD1|TRBJ2-6
CASSPGTGGTGANVLTF
TGTGCCAGCTCACCGGGGACAGGTGGTACTGGGGCCAACGTCCTGACTTTC
>.|TRBV28|.|TRBJ2-3
CASSLSPGTTSTDTQYF
TGTGCCAGCAGTTTATCCCCAGGGACAACTAGCACAGATACGCAGTATTTT
>.|TRBV5-6|TRBD1|TRBJ1-1
CASSSLHRGQRGTEAFF
TGTGCCAGCAGCTCCCTGCACAGGGGGCAAAGAGGCACTGAAGCTTTCTTT
>.|TRBV5-1|TRBD1|TRBJ1-5
CASSLSGQGGQPQHF
TGCGCCAGCAGCTTGTCAGGACAGGGGGGACAGCCCCAGCATTTT
>few|TRBV7-8|.|TRBJ2-2
CASSLAARGGGELFF
TGTGCCAGCAGCTTAGCGGCTAGGGGAGGCGGGGAGCTGTTTTTT
>.|TRBV5-6|.|TRBJ1-4
CASRALGAPNEKLFF
TGTGCCAGCAGGGCTCTAGGGGCCCCTAATGAAAAACTGTTTTTT
>.|TRBV10-2|.|TRBJ1-5
CATGRDNQPQHF
TGCGCCACAGGACGGGACAATCAGCCCCAGCATTTT